This T cell receptor beta chain was retrieved from a study of blood T cell repertoires in COVID-19. Study in general: The samples span acute and convalescent COVID-19 from the United States, Italy and Spain. PBMCs, B-cell-depleted T cells, or T cells provided the cDNA or gDNA that made up the material.

V was pared by 3 bases and J by 2 bases, with 8 bases between. The CDR3 contains 13 residues. Germline V gene data show CDR1 as SGHAT and CDR2 as FQNNGV. Authors' data handling: The assay estimated nucleated cells by amplifying reference gene primers. Data came from immunoSEQ multiplex PCR; TCRdb stores just in-frame clones and leaves some out. V and J calls and clone size are as listed in that table; D and trimming were resolved from the DNA. The sample carries 26,000 or so clones, 60% to 70% recorded once. A single count supports this clone. Sequencing input: peripheral blood. The gene calls are TRBV11-2 and TRBJ2-7; D gene ambiguous. The sequence derives from a man in his 60s with active or convalescent COVID-19. CDR3: CASSFGSAYEQYF. The CDR3 DNA sequence: TGTGCCAGCAGCTTCGGGTCGGCCTACGAGCAGTACTTC.